This entry describes one T cell receptor (beta chain). Its antigen remains unidentified. No base qualities exist here, and no much larger clone lies one base off it. From its cysteine to its phenylalanine, the CDR3 spans 15 amino acids. The kept DNA is CDR3 alone, 45 bases in frame from the first base. Germline trimming amounts to 6 bases on V and 7 bases on J, with 9 as the count of junction bases outside the gene matches. The CDR1 and CDR2 encoded by the germline V gene are MDHEN and SYDVKM. At one collaborating source in Seattle, patients were enrolled during active infection and were followed longitudinally through the course of disease. The collaborating institutions used their own protocols to collect whole blood in K2EDTA tubes. Collaborator samples were shipped for TCRbeta analysis as frozen whole blood, isolated PBMCs, or DNA extracted from either sample type. The sample originates from a study of blood T cell repertoires in COVID-19 (dated by TCRdb to about 2020). For context, the study as a whole: Samples covering the acute and convalescent phases of COVID-19 were provided by collaborators in the United States, Italy and Spain. The repertoires were made available in a free public database intended to serve as a resource for research on the immune response to SARS-CoV-2. The samples were drawn from two sources: the first 160 participants of the ongoing ImmuneRACE study, and 1,254 subjects contributed by 6 global collaborators. Deeply sampled blood TCRbeta repertoires from subjects exposed to, actively infected with, or recovered from COVID-19 were included in the dataset. A de-identified subject ID, COVID-19 status, age in years and sex were almost always included in the sample metadata. The material from the prospective study consisted of cDNA or gDNA derived from T cells, B-cell-depleted T cells, or PBMCs. Where available, HLA class I and class II types were obtained from metadata supplied by the sample provider rather than from assay-based typing.

TCRbeta CDR3 regions were amplified from genomic DNA using the immunoSEQ Assay, a bias-controlled multiplex PCR. The published analysis was carried out like this. Nucleated cell counts per sample were estimated from amplification of reference gene primers within the assay. To quantify the absolute abundance of each unique TCRbeta CDR3 rearrangement, sequence reads were collapsed and filtered. For each sample, productive Simpson clonality was calculated as the square root of Simpson's diversity index over productive rearrangements. The immuneACCESS repertoire file appears here via TCRdb, limited to in-frame rearrangements. These files lack a portion of the clones; in checked studies, under half of the deficit traces to unresolved V genes, and the cause of the others is not known. V and J calls and clone size are those listed in that table; D and trimming were worked out from the DNA. Across this sample there are 150,000 to 200,000 clones, with 70% to 80% seen only once. The ten largest clones take up approximately 5.9% of the sample.

Broad study findings and their caveats: The quantity of clinical and demographic metadata differed by source and by participant and was supplied without curation.

The sample comprised peripheral blood. The receptor chain draws on TRBV28 and TRBJ1-4, and 9 junctional nucleotides match TRBD1. This sequence was found in a woman aged 40 to 55 with COVID-19, enrolled during active disease. CDR3 reads: CASSGYRGLGEKLFF. The nucleotide sequence is TGTGCCAGCAGCGGTTACAGGGGGCTCGGTGAAAAACTGTTTTTT.